Listed here are 32 T cell receptor beta chains from one sample, sequenced in a study of blood T cells in healthy people across ages. Combining a sample-barcoded 5' primer with a J-beta primer mix, a second PCR ran for 7 to 11 cycles. MiXCR was run by TCRdb on the 5' RACE reads, yielding one entry per CDR3 protein. This sample has about 970,000 distinct CDR3 sequences, with roughly 51% found just once. The sample consisted of blood. These receptors were collected from a woman aged 55-69 years in good health.

The V and J genes are TRBV3-1 and TRBJ2-3, with TRBD2 matching 9 bases. The germline V gene has CDR1 LGHDT and CDR2 YNNKEL (reference sequence). The CDR3 consists of 14 residues. After removal of 6 bases from V and 9 bases from J, the junction contained 10 bases not matched to a gene. As DNA, the CDR3 is TGTGCCAGCAGTCAAATAGCGGGAGCTTCGACGCAGTATTTT. It yields the protein CASSQIAGASTQYF.

The gene calls are TRBV6-5 and TRBJ2-7, with 7 nucleotides matching TRBD1. The germline V gene has CDR1 MNHEY and CDR2 SVGAGI. V shed 8 bases, J shed 1 base, and the junction held 11 bases outside the gene matches. This CDR3 is 15 amino acids long. The CDR3 sequence: CASSYTNRGSYEQYF. CDR3 DNA: TGTGCCAGCTCCTATACGAACAGGGGTTCCTACGAGCAGTACTTC.

The chain recombines TRBV2 with TRBJ2-5, with 8 bases that match TRBD2. The CDR3 is 13 amino acids. J gave up 5 bases and V 6 bases, and 5 bases lay outside the gene matches. Germline values: CDR1 SNHLY, CDR2 FYNNEI. This chain's CDR3 is CASSGRGGETQYF. The CDR3 DNA is TGTGCCAGCAGCGGTCGGGGGGGTGAGACCCAGTACTTC.

The genes are TRBV27 and TRBJ2-7; D possibly corresponds to TRBD2 (5 bases). The DNA matches TRBJ2-5 better at its end, which makes the J call doubtful. The germline gives CDR1 MNHEY, CDR2 SMNVEV (reference sequence). The CDR3 is made up of 14 amino acids. This chain's CDR3 is CANRGLQTQETQYF. The DNA for the CDR3 is TGTGCCAACCGGGGTCTCCAAACCCAAGAGACCCAGTACTTC.

The chain combines TRBV6-5 with TRBJ2-5; TRBD2 agrees at 13 bases. V lost 0 bases to trimming and J lost 2 bases; unmatched junction nucleotides: 9. Germline-derived CDR1 and CDR2 are MNHEY and SVGAGI. CDR3 length: 19 residues. Written as DNA, the CDR3 is TGTGCCAGCAGTTACTCGAAATATCGGACTAGCGGGAGTCAAGAGACCCAGTACTTC. Amino acid sequence: CASSYSKYRTSGSQETQYF.

V is TRBV18 and J is TRBJ1-1; 7 nucleotides agree with TRBD1. The CDR3 runs to 15 residues. Germline V lookup: CDR1 KGHSH, CDR2 LQKENI. The V gene end was trimmed by 3 bases and the J gene end by 4 bases; junction bases not matched to a gene: 8. The CDR3 sequence is CASSPLGTDATEAFF. The CDR3 DNA follows: TGTGCCAGCTCACCCCTGGGGACAGACGCCACTGAAGCTTTCTTT.

The chain combines TRBV29-1 with TRBJ2-6; D is unresolved. V lost 4 bases and J 0 bases, leaving 7 bases between the germline ends. This CDR3 has 14 residues. Germline V gene lookup returns CDR1 SQVTM and CDR2 ANQGSEA. The DNA for the CDR3 is TGCAGCGTTGTCGGCTTCTCTGGGGCCAACGTCCTGACTTTC. It codes for CSVVGFSGANVLTF.

The V gene is TRBV20-1, the J gene TRBJ2-3, with D hard to call. Looked up from germline, CDR1 is DFQATT and CDR2 is SNEGSKA (reference sequence). V dropped 8 bases and J dropped 4 bases, with 16 bases sitting between them. The CDR3 length is 13 residues. The CDR3, as DNA: TGCAGTCCCACGTGGGCTCGGCCAGATACGCAGTATTTT. This encodes CSPTWARPDTQYF.

This clonotype was found a few times. The chain recombines TRBV19 with TRBJ2-7, with D maybe TRBD1 (6 bases). CDR3 length equals 15 residues. Deletions cut 5 bases from V and 2 bases from J, with 16 bases between. Germline CDR1 and CDR2: LNHDA and SQIVND (reference sequence). The CDR3 DNA follows: TGTGCCAGTAGTCCGAGGACAGTGGAGACCTACGAGCAGTACTTC. Protein product: CASSPRTVETYEQYF.

This clonotype occurred a few times. This chain connects TRBV6-1 to TRBJ1-2, with 10 bases that match TRBD1. The V and J ends lost 6 bases and 7 bases, in that order; junction bases with no gene match: 20. Germline V gene lookup returns CDR1 MNHNS and CDR2 SASEGT. The CDR3 is 18 amino acids. CDR3 protein: CASSRIAGWDRGESGYTF. The DNA for the CDR3 is TGTGCCAGCAGCCGTATAGCGGGGTGGGACAGGGGTGAAAGTGGCTACACCTTC.

This clonotype was counted only a few times. The chain uses TRBV24-1 and TRBJ2-3; TRBD2 agrees at 8 bases. This CDR3 has 17 amino acids. V trimming: 0 bases; J trimming: 4 bases; junction bases outside the gene matches: 8. From germline, CDR1 is KGHDR and CDR2 SFDVKD. This CDR3 is CATSDLKSGSYPDTQYF. Written as DNA, the CDR3 is TGTGCCACCAGTGATTTGAAGAGCGGGAGCTATCCAGATACGCAGTATTTT.

The chain links TRBV7-2 to TRBJ2-7, with 7 bases that match TRBD1. Per germline, CDR1 SGHTA and CDR2 FQGNSA. This CDR3 has 17 amino acids. V was pared by 5 bases and J by 12 bases, with 25 bases of the junction left unmatched. CDR3 sequence reads: CASSPAPADRDQEVRYF. The CDR3 DNA is TGTGCCAGCAGCCCGGCCCCAGCCGACAGGGACCAAGAGGTTCGGTACTTC. Complete variable domain (other parts from reference TRBV7-2 and TRBJ2-7): GAGVSQSPSNKVTEKGKDVELRCDPISGHTALYWYRQSLGQGLEFLIYFQGNSAPDKSGLPSDRFSAERTGGSVSTLTIQRTQQEDSAVYLCASSPAPADRDQEVRYFGPGTRLTVT.

V is TRBV5-1 and J is TRBJ2-5; TRBD1 is a possible D gene (5 bases). V lost 2 bases to trimming and J lost 5 bases, with 13 bases between them. The CDR3 is 14 residues long. Germline V gene data show CDR1 as SGHRS and CDR2 as YFSETQ. The CDR3 protein is CASSFRNAGETQYF. The CDR3, as DNA: TGCGCCAGCAGCTTCCGCAACGCAGGGGAGACCCAGTACTTC.

The sample holds a few counts of this clonotype. Since a much larger clone is just one base distant, this may be a read error. The CDR3, as DNA: TGTGCCAGCAGCTGCGCGCAGGGCAACTCCTACGAGCAGTACTTC. It specifies CASSCAQGNSYEQYF. The chain uses TRBV5-5 and TRBJ2-7, with D perhaps matching TRBD1 (5 bases). Trimming took 3 bases from V and 0 from J, leaving 13 bases between them. Germline CDR1 is SGHKS and CDR2 is YYEKEE (reference sequence). The CDR3 contains 15 residues. The full variable domain, completed using reference TRBV5-5 and TRBJ2-7, is DAGVTQSPTHLIKTRGQQVTLRCSPISGHKSVSWYQQVLGQGPQFIFQYYEKEERGRGNFPDRFSARQFPNYSSELNVNALLLGDSALYLCASSCAQGNSYEQYFGPGTRLTVT.

The gene calls are TRBV20-1 and TRBJ2-7, with TRBD2 as a possible D gene (6 bases). Trimming removed 0 bases at V and 3 bases at J, with 15 bases between. Germline loops: CDR1 DFQATT, CDR2 SNEGSKA (reference sequence). CDR3 length equals 15 residues. The CDR3 DNA reads as TGCAGTGCTAGAGATAATCCGGGAGAGGTCTACGAGCAGTACTTC. As protein: CSARDNPGEVYEQYF.

This chain connects TRBV15 to TRBJ2-1; D is perhaps TRBD2 (6 bases). The CDR3 extends over 12 amino acids. V lost 4 bases and J 14 bases, leaving 15 bases between the germline ends. Germline V gene sequence: CDR1 LNHNV, CDR2 YYDKDF (reference sequence). The CDR3 region is CATSTVTSVKFF. The CDR3 nucleotides read TGTGCCACCAGCACCGTGACTAGTGTTAAGTTCTTC.

Note on this clonotype: This clone may be a read error of a much larger clone one base away. The chain employs TRBV5-1 and TRBJ2-1; TRBD1 is a possible D gene (5 bases). The CDR3 extends over 14 amino acids. Trimming removed 0 bases at V and 11 bases at J, with 15 bases between. Germline CDR1 SGHRS, CDR2 YFSETQ. DNA for the CDR3: TGCGCCAGCAGCTTGGAGATAGGCCAGGGTAAGCAGTTCTTC. Translation gives CASSLEIGQGKQFF.

This chain uses TRBV6-2 or TRBV6-3 with TRBJ1-1; 9 bases align to TRBD1. After removal of 5 bases from V and 7 bases from J, the junction contained 2 bases not matched to a gene. The germline V gene has CDR1 MNHEY and CDR2 SVGEGT. The CDR3 runs 12 residues. Here the CDR3 reads CASSKGQGEAFF. The CDR3 nucleotides read TGTGCCAGCAGTAAGGGACAGGGTGAAGCTTTCTTT.

The V gene is TRBV7-2, the J gene TRBJ2-1; 10 bases align to TRBD2. Germline V lookup: CDR1 SGHTA, CDR2 FQGNSA. V lost 3 bases to trimming and J lost 10 bases; unmatched junction nucleotides: 9. The CDR3 runs 15 residues. The CDR3, as DNA: TGTGCCAGCAGCTTCCCCCAAGCGGGAGGGGGAGAGCAGTTCTTC. It yields the protein CASSFPQAGGGEQFF.

This clonotype showed up just once. This chain joins TRBV5-1 and TRBJ1-4; D is ambiguous. There are 14 residues in the CDR3. The V end was cut by 4 bases, the J end by 6 bases, with 13 bases between. CDR1 is SGHRS and CDR2 is YFSETQ in the germline V gene. Here the CDR3 reads CASSPLGTDEKLFF. CDR3 in DNA: TGCGCCAGCAGCCCCTTGGGTACGGATGAAAAACTGTTTTTT.

The rearrangement links TRBV7-2 to TRBJ2-7; D remains ambiguous. The V end lost 5 bases, the J end lost 7 bases, and 9 bases lay between the germline ends. Germline loops: CDR1 SGHTA, CDR2 FQGNSA. The CDR3 covers 11 residues. CDR3 bases: TGTGCCAGCAGCCGACGTAATGAGCAGTACTTC. Its translation is CASSRRNEQYF.

This chain connects TRBV7-2 to TRBJ2-3; D remains ambiguous. V lost 2 bases and J 2 bases, leaving 11 bases between the germline ends. Germline-derived CDR1 and CDR2 are SGHTA and FQGNSA. This CDR3 has 15 residues. DNA for the CDR3: TGTGCCAGCAGCTTAAATTTAGTCGTCACAGATACGCAGTATTTT. It codes for CASSLNLVVTDTQYF.

This clonotype was observed at least ten times. The chain employs TRBV27 and TRBJ2-5; 9 nucleotides match TRBD1. The CDR3 is made up of 14 amino acids. CDR1 and CDR2 (germline): MNHEY, SMNVEV (reference sequence). V lost 10 bases and J lost 7; bases outside the gene matches: 13. The CDR3 region is CATRDRATARTQYF. The DNA for the CDR3 is TGTGCCACCAGGGACAGGGCCACCGCCCGGACCCAGTACTTC.

This clonotype was picked up a small number of times. The chain couples TRBV20-1 to TRBJ2-3; D remains unclear. This CDR3 is built from 13 residues. The germline CDR1 and CDR2 sequences are DFQATT and SNEGSKA (reference sequence). Trimming removed 1 base from V and 1 base from J, with 6 bases in between. The CDR3 DNA reads as TGCAGTGCTAGAGTCGACGGCACAGATACGCAGTATTTT. The encoded protein is CSARVDGTDTQYF.

This clonotype was seen just once. The chain recombines TRBV27 with TRBJ2-2, with TRBD1 as a possible D gene (6 bases). The V end was cut by 5 bases, the J end by 5 bases, with 18 bases between. The CDR3 loop spans 16 amino acids. Looked up from germline, CDR1 is MNHEY and CDR2 is SMNVEV (reference sequence). In DNA form, the CDR3 reads TGTGCCAGCAGTCAGACAGGAGTGTTTTGGACCGGGGAGCTGTTTTTT. This translates into CASSQTGVFWTGELFF.

The chain employs TRBV27 and TRBJ2-2; 8 positions match TRBD2. Per germline, CDR1 MNHEY and CDR2 SMNVEV (reference sequence). J was trimmed by 1 base and V by 4 bases; bases with no gene match: 8. The CDR3 runs 17 residues. CDR3 loop: CASSSLGLAGNTGELFF. The CDR3 nucleotides are TGTGCCAGCAGTTCCCTGGGGCTAGCGGGGAACACCGGGGAGCTGTTTTTT.

This clonotype is a singleton in its sample. The chain couples TRBV21-1 to TRBJ2-1; no check of the table's D call, TRBD2, against the DNA was made. TRBV21-1 is noted as a pseudogene. This CDR3 region has 16 residues. CDR3 nucleotides: TGTGCCAGCAGCAAGACTAGCGGGAGGGGATGCCATGAGCAGTTCTTC. It is translated as CASSKTSGRGCHEQFF.

The V and J genes are TRBV4-2 and TRBJ1-2, with a weak D call TRBD1 (6 bases). The CDR3 loop spans 15 amino acids. The ends were cut back, 0 bases at V and 6 bases at J, with 14 bases in the middle. CDR1 LGHNA and CDR2 YNFKEQ come from the germline V gene. CDR3 amino acids: CASSQERGAHDGYTF. The DNA for the CDR3 is TGTGCCAGCAGCCAAGAGAGGGGGGCCCACGATGGCTACACCTTC.

The chain uses TRBV27 and TRBJ2-5; a possible D gene is TRBD2 (7 bases). TRBJ2-7 matches the DNA end more closely, so the J call is doubtful. CDR3 length equals 16 residues. CDR1 is MNHEY and CDR2 is SMNVEV in the germline V gene (reference sequence). The CDR3 reads CASRKRGDGGTYEQYF. CDR3 nucleotides: TGTGCCAGCCGAAAAAGGGGGGACGGGGGGACCTACGAGCAGTACTTC.

This rearrangement joins TRBV28 to TRBJ2-5; D remains ambiguous. The V and J ends lost 6 bases and 5 bases respectively, with 13 bases between them. In germline, CDR1 is MDHEN, CDR2 SYDVKM. This CDR3 has 13 residues. CDR3 region: CASRRQNRETQYF. DNA of the CDR3: TGTGCCAGCAGGCGGCAGAATAGGGAGACCCAGTACTTC.

J is TRBJ2-4 and V is TRBV30; 9 bases map to TRBD2. The DNA end favors TRBJ2-7, so the J call may be wrong. The V gene's germline CDR1 is GTSNPN and CDR2 SVGIG (reference sequence). The CDR3 consists of 14 residues. The CDR3 protein is CAWVPGLASYEQYF. The CDR3 DNA reads as TGTGCCTGGGTCCCGGGACTAGCTTCGTACGAGCAGTACTTC.

This clonotype was detected once. This chain links TRBV4-3 with TRBJ2-3; D is ambiguous. In germline, CDR1 is LGHNA, CDR2 YSLEER. Trimming shortened V by 0 bases and J by 0 bases, and 16 bases separated the two germline ends. The CDR3 loop spans 18 amino acids. This CDR3 is CASSQDTRSLTSTDTQYF. The CDR3 DNA reads as TGCGCCAGCAGCCAAGATACCCGCAGCTTGACTAGCACAGATACGCAGTATTTT.